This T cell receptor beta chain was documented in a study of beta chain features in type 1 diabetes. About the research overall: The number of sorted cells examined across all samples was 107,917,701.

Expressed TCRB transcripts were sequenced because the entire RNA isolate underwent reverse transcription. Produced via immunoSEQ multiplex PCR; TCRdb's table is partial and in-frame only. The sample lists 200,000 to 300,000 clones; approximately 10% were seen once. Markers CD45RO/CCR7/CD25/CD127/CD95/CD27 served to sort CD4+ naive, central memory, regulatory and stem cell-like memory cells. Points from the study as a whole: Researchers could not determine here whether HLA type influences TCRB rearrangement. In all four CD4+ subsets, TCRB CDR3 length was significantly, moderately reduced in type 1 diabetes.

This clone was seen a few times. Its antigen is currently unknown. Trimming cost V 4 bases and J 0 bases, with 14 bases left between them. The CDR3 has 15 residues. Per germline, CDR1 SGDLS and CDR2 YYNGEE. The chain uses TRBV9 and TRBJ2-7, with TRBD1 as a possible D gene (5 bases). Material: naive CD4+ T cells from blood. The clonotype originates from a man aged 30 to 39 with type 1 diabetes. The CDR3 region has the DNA TGTGCCAGCAGCCCCGACAGTGGTAGCTCCTACGAGCAGTACTTC. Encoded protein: CASSPDSGSSYEQYF.